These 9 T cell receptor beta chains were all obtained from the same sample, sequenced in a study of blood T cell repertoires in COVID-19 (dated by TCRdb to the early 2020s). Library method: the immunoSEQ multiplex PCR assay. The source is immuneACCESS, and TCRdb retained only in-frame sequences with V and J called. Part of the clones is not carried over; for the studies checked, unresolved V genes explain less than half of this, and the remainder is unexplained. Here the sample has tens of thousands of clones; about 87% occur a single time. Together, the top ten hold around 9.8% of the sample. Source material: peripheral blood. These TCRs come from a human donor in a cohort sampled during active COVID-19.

As DNA, the CDR3 is TGTGCCATCAGTGTAACTAGCGGAGAAGAGACCCAGTACTTC. Protein sequence: CAISVTSGEETQYF. This chain links TRBV10-3 with TRBJ2-5, with TRBD2 matching 8 bases. The CDR3 runs to 14 residues. Germline values: CDR1 ENHRY, CDR2 SYGVKD. V gave up 4 bases and J gave up 3 bases; unmatched junction bases: 4.

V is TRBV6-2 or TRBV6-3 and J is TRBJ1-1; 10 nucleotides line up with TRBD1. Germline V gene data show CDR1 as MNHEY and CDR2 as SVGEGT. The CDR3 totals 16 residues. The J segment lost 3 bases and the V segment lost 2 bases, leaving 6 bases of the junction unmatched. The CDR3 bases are TGTGCCAGCAGTTACGTGACAGGGGGCTGGGACACTGAAGCTTTCTTT. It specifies CASSYVTGGWDTEAFF.

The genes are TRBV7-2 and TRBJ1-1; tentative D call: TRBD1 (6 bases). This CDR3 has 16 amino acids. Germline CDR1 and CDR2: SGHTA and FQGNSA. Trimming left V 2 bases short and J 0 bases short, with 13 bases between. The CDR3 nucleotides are TGTGCCAGCAGCTTACTGGGGGCAACCATGAACACTGAAGCTTTCTTT. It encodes CASSLLGATMNTEAFF.

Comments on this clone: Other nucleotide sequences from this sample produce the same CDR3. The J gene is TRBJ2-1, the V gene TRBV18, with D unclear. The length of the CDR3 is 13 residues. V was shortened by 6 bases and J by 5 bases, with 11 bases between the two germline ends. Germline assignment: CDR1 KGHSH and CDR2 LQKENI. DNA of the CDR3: TGTGCCAGCTCGCTCGGCCAGGACAATGAGCAGTTCTTC. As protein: CASSLGQDNEQFF.

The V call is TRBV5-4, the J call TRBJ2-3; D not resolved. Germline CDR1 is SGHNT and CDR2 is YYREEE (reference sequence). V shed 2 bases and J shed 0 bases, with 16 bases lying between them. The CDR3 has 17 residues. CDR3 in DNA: TGTGCCAGCAGCTTCATCGTGGCCAACCCTAGCACAGATACGCAGTATTTT. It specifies CASSFIVANPSTDTQYF.

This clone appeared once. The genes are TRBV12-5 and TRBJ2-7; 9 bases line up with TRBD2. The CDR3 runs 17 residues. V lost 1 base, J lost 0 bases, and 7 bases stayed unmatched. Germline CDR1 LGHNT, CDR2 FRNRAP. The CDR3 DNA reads TGTGCTAGTGGTTTGGGACTAGCGGAAGGTAGCTCCTACGAGCAGTACTTC. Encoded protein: CASGLGLAEGSSYEQYF.

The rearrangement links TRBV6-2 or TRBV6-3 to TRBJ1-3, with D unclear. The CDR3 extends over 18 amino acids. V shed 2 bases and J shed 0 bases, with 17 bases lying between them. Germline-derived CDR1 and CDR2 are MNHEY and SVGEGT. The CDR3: CASSYRAGRSYSGNTIYF. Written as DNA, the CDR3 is TGTGCCAGCAGTTACCGGGCGGGCAGGAGCTACTCTGGAAACACCATATATTTT.

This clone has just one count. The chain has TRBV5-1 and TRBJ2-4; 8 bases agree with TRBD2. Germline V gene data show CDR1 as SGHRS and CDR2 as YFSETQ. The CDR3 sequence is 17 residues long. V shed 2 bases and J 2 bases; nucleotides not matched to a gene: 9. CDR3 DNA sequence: TGCGCCAGCAGCTTATCAATCAGTAGCGGGACCAAAAACATTCAGTACTTC. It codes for CASSLSISSGTKNIQYF.

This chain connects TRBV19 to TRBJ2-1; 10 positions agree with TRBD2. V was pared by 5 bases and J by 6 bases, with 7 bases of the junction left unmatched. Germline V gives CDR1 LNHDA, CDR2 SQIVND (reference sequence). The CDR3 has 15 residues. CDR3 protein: CASSGAGGPGNEQFF. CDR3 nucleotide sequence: TGTGCCAGTAGTGGAGCGGGGGGGCCGGGCAATGAGCAGTTCTTC.